The sequence of this T cell receptor (beta chain) was determined in a study of identical twins. Using its own MiXCR run on the 5' RACE reads, TCRdb lists one record per CDR3 protein. The top ten hold about 4.5% of the sample, which has 650,000 to 750,000 distinct CDR3 sequences, 21% seen once. This sample also belongs to another study, concerning T cells expressing NK-cell markers.

Sequencing was done on a sample of PBMCs. This receptor was obtained from a woman aged 18 to 35 in good health.

The CDR3 here is CASSRQTGMETQYF. In nucleotides, the CDR3 is TGTGCCAGCAGCCGTCAGACAGGGATGGAGACCCAGTACTTC. The chain uses TRBV7-2 and TRBJ2-5; 7 bases line up with TRBD1. V dropped 5 bases and J dropped 5; count of bases not matched to a gene: 8. The V gene's germline CDR1 is SGHTA and CDR2 FQGNSA. CDR3 size: 14 residues. Together with reference TRBV7-2 and TRBJ2-5, the CDR3 gives the full variable domain: GAGVSQSPSNKVTEKGKDVELRCDPISGHTALYWYRQSLGQGLEFLIYFQGNSAPDKSGLPSDRFSAERTGGSVSTLTIQRTQQEDSAVYLCASSRQTGMETQYFGPGTRLLVL.